Following are 23 T cell receptor beta chains from one sample sequenced in a study of blood T cell repertoires in COVID-19. Some clones are missing from TCRdb's copy, which holds only in-frame ones; the method was immunoSEQ multiplex PCR. The sample shows approximately 200,000 clones, about 87% of them seen only once. The source material was PBMCs or T cells enriched from blood (not recorded which). The receptors were sampled from a man in his thirties or forties who had recovered from COVID-19.

This clone was observed a handful of times. The chain employs TRBV9 and TRBJ2-3; 7 bases fit TRBD1. This CDR3 is 14 amino acids long. Per the germline V gene, CDR1 is SGDLS and CDR2 is YYNGEE. V dropped 3 bases and J dropped 2; count of bases not matched to a gene: 3. The DNA for the CDR3 is TGTGCCAGCAGCGCCCAGGGGGTCACAGATACGCAGTATTTT. It translates to CASSAQGVTDTQYF.

V is TRBV21-1 and J is TRBJ2-3; the D call TRBD1 from the table was never checked on the DNA. TRBV21-1 is assigned pseudogene status. This CDR3 has 17 residues. The CDR3 coding sequence is TGTGCCAGCAGCAAAGTCTACAGGGGGGTAACAACAGATACGCAGTATTTT. Its translation is CASSKVYRGVTTDTQYF.

The V gene is TRBV11-2, the J gene TRBJ2-7; D unclear. Per the germline V gene, CDR1 is SGHAT and CDR2 is FQNNGV. V was trimmed by 1 base and J by 2 bases, leaving 15 bases between them. The CDR3 loop spans 16 amino acids. CDR3 in amino acids: CASSLGLGSRPYEQYF. CDR3 nucleotide sequence: TGTGCCAGCAGCTTAGGTTTGGGCAGCCGGCCCTACGAGCAGTACTTC.

The rearrangement uses TRBV5-1 and TRBJ1-1, with 7 bases that match TRBD1. The CDR3 has 13 residues. J was trimmed by 5 bases and V by 6 bases; bases with no gene match: 7. Germline CDR1 SGHRS, CDR2 YFSETQ. The chain's CDR3 is CASTQGLGTEAFF. The CDR3 DNA is TGCGCCAGCACACAGGGGTTAGGTACTGAAGCTTTCTTT.

The V gene is TRBV30, the J gene TRBJ1-6, with D possibly TRBD1 on 5 matching bases. With 4 bases removed from V and 9 bases from J, the gap between germline ends came to 16 bases. The CDR3 sequence is 14 residues long. CDR1 is GTSNPN, CDR2 SVGIG, per germline (reference sequence). The chain's CDR3 is CAWTRGREGSPLHF. CDR3 DNA sequence: TGTGCCTGGACTCGTGGCAGGGAAGGTTCACCCCTCCACTTT.

About this clone: The sample carries other DNA sequences with the same CDR3. The V gene is TRBV28, the J gene TRBJ2-7; 9 bases are a match to TRBD1. This CDR3 contains 14 residues. V lost 6 bases to trimming and J lost 3 bases; unmatched junction nucleotides: 6. Germline V gives CDR1 MDHEN, CDR2 SYDVKM. The chain's CDR3 is CASSFGTGIYEQYF. Here the CDR3 DNA reads TGTGCCAGCAGCTTTGGGACAGGGATCTACGAGCAGTACTTC.

This clone was picked up one time. This chain joins TRBV11-2 and TRBJ2-3; 12 nucleotides align to TRBD2. Germline V gene data show CDR1 as SGHAT and CDR2 as FQNNGV. This CDR3 region has 19 residues. The junction had 11 bases not matched to a gene; V was cut back by 3 bases and J by 1 base. This CDR3 is CASSFGTSGSGLGTDTQYF. The CDR3 nucleotides are TGTGCCAGCAGCTTTGGGACTAGCGGGTCAGGGCTTGGCACAGATACGCAGTATTTT.

This rearrangement joins TRBV19 to TRBJ2-1, with TRBD1 matching over 8 bases. With V trimmed by 5 bases and J by 0 bases, 12 bases remained unmatched. Germline CDR1 LNHDA, CDR2 SQIVND (reference sequence). This CDR3 comprises 18 residues. The DNA of the CDR3 is TGTGCCAGTAGTGACGCTGACAGGGGCCGAAGCTCCTACAATGAGCAGTTCTTC. Encoded protein: CASSDADRGRSSYNEQFF.

This clone was found once. This rearrangement joins TRBV4-1 to TRBJ2-3; 8 nucleotides agree with TRBD2. Germline loops: CDR1 MGHRA, CDR2 YSYEKL. The CDR3 consists of 16 residues. Trimming took 1 base from V and 2 from J; bases not matched to a gene: 5. For the CDR3, the DNA is TGCGCCAGCAGCCAAGGGGGGCGGGGGGACACAGATACGCAGTATTTT. It is translated as CASSQGGRGDTDTQYF.

The chain recombines TRBV28 with TRBJ2-7, with a weak D call TRBD2 (6 bases). The V end lost 3 bases, the J end lost 4 bases, and 13 bases lay between the germline ends. The CDR3 runs 14 residues. Germline V lookup: CDR1 MDHEN, CDR2 SYDVKM. The CDR3 DNA sequence: TGTGCCAGCAGTTTTTCGGGTGGGGGGTACGAGCAGTACTTC. It yields the protein CASSFSGGGYEQYF.

The chain is built from TRBV4-1 and TRBJ1-4, with D tentatively TRBD1 (5 bases). Germline V gene sequence: CDR1 MGHRA, CDR2 YSYEKL. The CDR3 sequence is 17 residues long. The ends were cut back, 3 bases at V and 2 bases at J, with 16 bases in the middle. CDR3 in amino acids: CASSQVGRGGTNEKLFF. In DNA, the CDR3 is TGCGCCAGCAGCCAGGTGGGGAGGGGAGGGACTAATGAAAAACTGTTTTTT.

V gene TRBV29-1 combines with J gene TRBJ2-1; 9 bases are a match to TRBD2. Germline V gene data show CDR1 as SQVTM and CDR2 as ANQGSEA. The CDR3 covers 20 residues. V shed 5 bases and J 3 bases; nucleotides not matched to a gene: 23. CDR3 DNA sequence: TGCAGCGTTTTGAGTCGGAGCCTCGGGGGATATAGCGGGGGCTACAATGAGCAGTTCTTC. Its protein is CSVLSRSLGGYSGGYNEQFF.

V is TRBV4-3 and J is TRBJ2-1; TRBD1 aligns across 7 bases. CDR3 length: 13 amino acids. The germline V gene has CDR1 LGHNA and CDR2 YSLEER. Trimming removed 0 bases from V and 12 bases from J; junction bases left unmatched: 5. The CDR3 loop reads CASSQDTGQWQFF. The DNA of the CDR3 is TGCGCCAGCAGCCAAGATACGGGACAGTGGCAGTTCTTC.

The chain is built from TRBV28 and TRBJ1-5; 9 bases are a match to TRBD1. Unmatched junction bases numbered 7, after V lost 6 bases and J lost 7 bases. Germline CDR1 is MDHEN and CDR2 is SYDVKM. The CDR3 runs 14 residues. The CDR3 here is CASSPTGGGQPQHF. The CDR3 DNA reads as TGTGCCAGCAGCCCAACAGGGGGCGGCCAGCCCCAGCATTTT.

The chain links TRBV6-5 to TRBJ2-7; possibly TRBD1 for D (6 bases). CDR3 length equals 13 residues. Germline V gene lookup returns CDR1 MNHEY and CDR2 SVGAGI. Trimming stripped 10 bases from V and 4 bases from J, with 17 bases between. The CDR3 DNA is TGTGCCATTATTGCTGGGGGCGGGTACGAGCAGTACTTC. It encodes CAIIAGGGYEQYF.

J is TRBJ2-1 and V is TRBV7-9, with a tentative D call TRBD2 (6 bases). Germline-derived CDR1 and CDR2 are SEHNR and FQNEAQ (reference sequence). V lost 0 bases to trimming and J lost 15 bases, with 12 bases between them. The CDR3 has 12 amino acids. The CDR3 nucleotides are TGTGCCAGCAGCTTAGCGGAGGGTTCGATGTTCTTC. It encodes CASSLAEGSMFF.

The chain links TRBV13 to TRBJ2-1, with D possibly matching TRBD2 (6 bases). Trimming removed 5 bases at V and 2 bases at J, with 10 bases between. This CDR3 is 14 amino acids long. The germline V gene has CDR1 PRHDT and CDR2 FYEKMQ (reference sequence). The CDR3 sequence is CASSPSGAYNEQFF. The CDR3 nucleotides are TGTGCCAGCAGCCCCTCGGGGGCCTACAATGAGCAGTTCTTC.

This chain joins TRBV5-6 and TRBJ2-7; TRBD2 is a possible D gene (5 bases). This CDR3 is built from 13 residues. V was cut by 4 bases and J by 6 bases, with 14 bases left in between. Germline V gives CDR1 SGHDT, CDR2 YYEEEE. DNA for the CDR3: TGTGCCAGCAGCCCCTTTTCTAGCCTCGAGCAGTACTTC. Translating it yields CASSPFSSLEQYF.

V is TRBV6-5 and J is TRBJ1-1; 7 bases are shared with TRBD1. The CDR3 runs to 15 residues. CDR1 and CDR2 from the germline V gene are MNHEY and SVGAGI. J lost 1 base, V lost 2 bases, and 4 bases had no gene match. The DNA for the CDR3 is TGTGCCAGCAGTTACCTTGGGACAGAGAACACTGAAGCTTTCTTT. It encodes CASSYLGTENTEAFF.

This clone appeared once. CDR3 bases: TGTGCCAGCAGCGTCGGGACTGGAGACTACGAGCAGTACTTC. As protein: CASSVGTGDYEQYF. The rearrangement links TRBV13 to TRBJ2-7, with D tentatively TRBD2 (6 bases). CDR3 length: 14 amino acids. CDR1 is PRHDT, CDR2 FYEKMQ, per germline (reference sequence). Trimming removed 5 bases from V and 3 bases from J, with 14 bases in between.

V gene TRBV7-9 combines with J gene TRBJ1-2; maybe TRBD1 (6 bases). Germline CDR1 reads SEHNR; CDR2 reads FQNEAQ (reference sequence). The CDR3 is 15 amino acids. The V end lost 6 bases, the J end lost 11 bases, and 25 bases lay between the germline ends. The DNA for the CDR3 is TGTGCCAGCAGTTTTACCGGGACAACTGGAGTAGGTTACACCTTC. Translating gives CASSFTGTTGVGYTF.

The gene calls are TRBV28 and TRBJ2-5, with D possibly matching TRBD1 (5 bases). The V end lost 2 bases, the J end lost 7 bases, and 11 bases lay between the germline ends. Germline V gene sequence: CDR1 MDHEN, CDR2 SYDVKM. CDR3 length: 13 amino acids. CDR3 nucleotide sequence: TGTGCCAGCAGTTTACAGGGATGGGGGACCCAGTACTTC. Its translation: CASSLQGWGTQYF.

This chain connects TRBV7-9 to TRBJ2-1; 7 bases fit TRBD2. The CDR3 sequence is 15 residues long. The germline gives CDR1 SEHNR, CDR2 FQNEAQ (reference sequence). Trimming took 4 bases from V and 4 from J; bases not matched to a gene: 7. The CDR3 bases are TGTGCCAGCAGCTACTTAGCGGGCGGTTACAATGAGCAGTTCTTC. It translates to CASSYLAGGYNEQFF.